This T cell receptor beta chain was sequenced in a study of PD-1 blockade in classical Hodgkin lymphoma. Turning to this clone: The target antigen is unknown.

Study-level results: Underlying causes for the observed repertoire differences were not defined, possibly disease activity or prior therapy. For complete responders, baseline diversity was comparable to that of newly diagnosed patients.

Produced via immunoSEQ multiplex PCR; TCRdb's table is partial and in-frame only. Here the sample spans roughly 35,000 clones, about 94% being singletons. The time point was: cycle 4 day 1 (C4D1), after about 6 weeks of nivolumab. All patients experienced relapse after autologous stem cell transplantation, and brentuximab vedotin exposure was variable. Magnetic negative selection was used to purify CD4+ T cells from thawed PBMCs. V gave up 0 bases and J gave up 1 base, with 10 bases separating them. The CDR3 totals 15 residues. Looked up from germline, CDR1 is SGHDT and CDR2 is YYEEEE. The chain couples TRBV5-6 to TRBJ2-5; D call uncertain. The specimen comprised CD4+ T cells from blood, sampled before the fourth cycle of nivolumab. This TCR was sampled from a human donor with classical Hodgkin lymphoma. The CDR3 reads CASSLGRDFQETQYF. CDR3 bases: TGTGCCAGCAGCTTGGGTAGAGACTTCCAAGAGACCCAGTACTTC.